Here is one T cell receptor (beta chain) with its context. Its antigen is not known. Assay: immunoSEQ multiplex PCR; the TCRdb copy retains only in-frame clones and omits some. The table includes some 150,000 clones, more than 70% detected once. The sample is drawn from a study of cytomegalovirus exposure and HLA in healthy donors. Study findings and constraints: Rare TCR sequences predominated, though certain public TCRs were found in many donors.

Trimming left V 4 bases short and J 3 bases short, with 10 bases between. This CDR3 comprises 14 residues. Germline loops: CDR1 MNHNS, CDR2 SASEGT. The TCR was taken from a human donor in good health. The sequencing sample was made of PBMCs. The chain carries TRBV6-1 and TRBJ2-1, with D possibly matching TRBD1 (6 bases). CDR3 region: CASSVGQLYNEQFF. CDR3 nucleotide sequence: TGTGCCAGCAGTGTGGGACAACTCTACAATGAGCAGTTCTTC.